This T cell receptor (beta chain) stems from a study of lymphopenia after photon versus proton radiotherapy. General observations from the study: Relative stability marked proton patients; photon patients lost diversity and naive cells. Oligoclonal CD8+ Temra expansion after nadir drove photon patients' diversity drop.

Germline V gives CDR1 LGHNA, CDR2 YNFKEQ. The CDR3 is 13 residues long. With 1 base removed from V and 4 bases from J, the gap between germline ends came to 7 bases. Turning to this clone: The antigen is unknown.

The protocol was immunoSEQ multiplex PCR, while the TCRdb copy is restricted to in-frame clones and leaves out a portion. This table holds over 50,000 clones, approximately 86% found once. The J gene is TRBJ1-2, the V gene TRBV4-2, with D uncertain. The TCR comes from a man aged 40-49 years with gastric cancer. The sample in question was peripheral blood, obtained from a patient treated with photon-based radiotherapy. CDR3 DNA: TGTGCCAGCAGCCAAGGCGGATTCTATGGCTACACCTTC. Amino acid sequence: CASSQGGFYGYTF.